The source of this T cell receptor beta chain is a study of cytomegalovirus exposure and HLA in healthy donors. On this clone itself: Its target is unknown.

CDR1 is SNHLY and CDR2 is FYNNEI in the germline V gene. Trimming pared 6 bases from V and 12 bases from J, leaving 26 bases between. This CDR3 is built from 15 residues. Study-level points and caveats: In a later analysis, an Asian-associated ancestry cluster reportedly showed fewer N-insertions than the approximately 660-donor mean. Some TCR beta chains (roughly 160 of them) were listed as cytomegalovirus-associated. Prediction of most subjects' HLA-A and HLA-B alleles by TCR beta sequences was reportedly accurate.

PCR used 60 Vbeta primers and 13 Jbeta primers. Profiling relied on immunoSEQ multiplex PCR, and the TCRdb table lists in-frame clones only, not all of them. The sample carries 150,000 to 200,000 clones, more than 60% recorded once. The V call is TRBV2, the J call TRBJ1-2, with D possibly matching TRBD1 (5 bases). Sequenced: PBMCs. The sequence derives from a woman in her 30s in good health and CMV-seronegative. The chain's CDR3 is CASSPRDSSREIDTF. In DNA form, the CDR3 reads TGTGCCAGCAGCCCCCGGGACTCAAGTAGAGAGATAGACACCTTC.